These 7 T cell receptor beta chains originate from one sample sequenced in a study of regulatory T cells in long-lasting Graves disease. Described time point: newly diagnosed GD, antithyroid drugs for less than 3 months. After RNA was extracted from PBMCs, the TCR library was made from it. Construction of TCR beta libraries relied on iRepertoire HTBI primers and on Arm-PCR targeting CDR3 regions. TCRdb independently ran MiXCR on the multiplex PCR reads; one entry per CDR3 protein. The sample includes 550,000 to 600,000 distinct CDR3 sequences, 16% of them seen just once. The sample was also linked to a second study, of T cells in Graves' hyperthyroidism and ophthalmopathy.

The starting material was peripheral blood mononuclear cells (PBMCs), obtained at new diagnosis, from a patient treated with antithyroid drugs. The receptors shown here come from a man between 18 and 29 years old with Graves disease.

This clonotype was detected many times. The V gene is TRBV5-1, the J gene TRBJ2-1; D gene ambiguous. The CDR3 totals 14 residues. Germline assignment: CDR1 SGHRS and CDR2 YFSETQ. Here the CDR3 reads CASRPATTYNEQFF. CDR3 DNA sequence: TGCGCTAGCCGTCCCGCAACTACCTACAATGAGCAGTTCTTC. The variable domain in full, with the rest retrieved from reference TRBV5-1 and TRBJ2-1, is KAGVTQTPRYLIKTRGQQVTLSCSPISGHRSVSWYQQTPGQGLQFLFEYFSETQRNKGNFPGRFSGRQFSNSRSEMNVSTLELGDSALYLCASRPATTYNEQFFGPGTRLTVL.

The sample holds many counts of this clonotype. This chain uses TRBV18 with TRBJ2-5; TRBD2 is a possible D gene (5 bases). Trimming removed 1 base at V and 5 bases at J, with 17 bases between. The CDR3 sequence is 16 residues long. Per germline, CDR1 KGHSH and CDR2 LQKENI. DNA for the CDR3: TGTGCCAGCTCACCACTCGCGGGCCGAGAAGGGGAGACCCAGTACTTC. Translated, it gives CASSPLAGREGETQYF.

In this sample, this clonotype turned up a few times. The chain couples TRBV5-6 to TRBJ1-4; 10 positions match TRBD1. CDR3 size: 14 residues. Germline CDR1 and CDR2: SGHDT and YYEEEE. The V and J ends lost 7 bases and 7 bases, in that order; junction bases with no gene match: 7. The CDR3 coding sequence is TGTGCCAGCGGTGGGACAGGGGTTGGTGAAAAACTGTTTTTT. Encoded protein: CASGGTGVGEKLFF.

The chain combines TRBV6-4 with TRBJ1-5; D gene uncertain. V was pared by 6 bases and J by 3 bases, with 30 bases between. CDR1 and CDR2 from the germline V gene are MRHNA and SNTAGT. There are 20 residues in the CDR3. The CDR3 reads CASRSGPPPPGVVNNQPQHF. CDR3 DNA: TGTGCCAGCAGGAGTGGGCCCCCTCCGCCCGGAGTAGTAAACAATCAGCCCCAGCATTTT.

J is TRBJ1-5 and V is TRBV12-3 or TRBV12-4; 8 bases line up with TRBD1. V trimming: 6 bases; J trimming: 7 bases; junction bases outside the gene matches: 8. The CDR3 spans 14 residues. CDR3 nucleotides: TGTGCCAGCAGGGCGACAGGGGTTTGGCAGCCCCAGCATTTT. Protein product: CASRATGVWQPQHF.

This clonotype was found a few times. The J gene is TRBJ2-5, the V gene TRBV30, with D possibly being TRBD1 or TRBD2 (5 bases each). CDR3 length equals 13 residues. V was clipped by 4 bases and J by 1 base, with 10 bases between them. Per the germline V gene, CDR1 is GTSNPN and CDR2 is SVGIG (reference sequence). The CDR3 loop is CAWKGLAQETQYF. The CDR3 DNA follows: TGTGCCTGGAAGGGGCTAGCCCAAGAGACCCAGTACTTC.

This chain's CDR3 is CSAATGQLNSPLHF. Written as DNA, the CDR3 is TGCAGTGCTGCAACGGGACAGTTGAATTCACCCCTCCACTTT. This chain joins TRBV20-1 and TRBJ1-6; 7 nucleotides match TRBD1. From germline, CDR1 is DFQATT and CDR2 SNEGSKA (reference sequence). The CDR3 runs to 14 residues. The junction had 8 bases not matched to a gene; V was cut back by 5 bases and J by 7 bases.